This record looks at one T cell receptor beta chain sequence and its context. What this receptor recognizes is not known. No clone much larger than this one lies a single base away; base qualities are absent. The library was produced with the immunoSEQ multiplex PCR assay. In the source study's methods: To diagnose cytomegalovirus status from the catalog of TCR beta chain sequences, a statistical classification framework was built. This is the immuneACCESS table as TCRdb keeps it, with only in-frame sequences that have V and J called. A part of the clones is gone; compared with another copy, unresolved V genes explain less than half, and the rest is unexplained. The V and J calls and clone size come from that table; D and trimming were worked out from the DNA. This sample is represented by over 60,000 clones; 85% to 95% of them were singletons. Together, the top ten hold about 3% of the sample. Taken from the germline V gene, the CDR1 and CDR2 loops are SGHAT and FQNNGV. Trimming removed 3 bases from V and 1 base from J; the gene matches leave 14 bases unexplained. From its cysteine to its phenylalanine, the CDR3 spans 18 amino acids. Just the 54-base CDR3 DNA is kept, in frame starting at base 1.

Separate from the approximately 730-subject first cohort, the validation cohort of 120 subjects was the group to which the donors belonged. The data belong to a study of cytomegalovirus exposure and HLA in healthy donors (dated by TCRdb to 2016 to 2017). About the study as a whole: A later analysis indicated that the 95 to 150 validation repertoires were generated on the platform also employed for the 666 repertoires of the first cohort. Along with the approximately 600-subject first cohort, a separate validation cohort of around 110 different subjects was used. The study was designed to test whether signatures of past pathogen exposure could be identified by cataloging public T cell receptors. To predict cytomegalovirus infection status, the study combined high-throughput TCR immunosequencing, statistical association of individual TCRs with disease status, and machine learning.

The paper's findings and limits, for the study overall: Of the cluster scores, 90% to 95% were above 0 in a later analysis, which found that TCRs clustered in the first cohort also tended to co-occur in the approximately 130 validation repertoires. A total of about 180 TCR beta chains were listed by the study as associated with cytomegalovirus. According to the authors, the approach could potentially be generalized to other disease states and immunological phenotypes. Three of the identified cytomegalovirus-associated TCR beta chains were confirmed in vitro to be specific for cytomegalovirus antigens. While some public TCRs were present in many individuals, most TCR sequences turned up only very rarely across donors. The validation cohort had no HLA typing available for a later analysis, so co-occurrence within that cohort was assessed over all 120 or so repertoires. The classifier was reported to diagnose cytomegalovirus status with high specificity and sensitivity in both the original and validation cohorts.

The receptor's source is a man aged 18 to 30 in good health and CMV-seronegative. This receptor chain uses TRBV11-2 and TRBJ1-1; a stretch of 7 junction bases matches TRBD1. The sequencing input was PBMCs. The CDR3 has the sequence CASSLGQRTIDWNTEAFF. The DNA is TGTGCCAGCAGCTTGGGACAGAGAACGATCGATTGGAACACTGAAGCTTTCTTT.